The entry that follows covers one TCR beta chain sequence. Its target is not known. This sample stems from a study of T cells in localized non-small cell lung cancer. General study findings and limits: A raised T cell density in blood coincided with lengthier overall survival. Uninvolved neighboring lung showed the greatest T cell clonality, exceeding tumor. Heterogeneity is still possible, as just one tumor region was sequenced. Within adjacent lung there appeared a median approximately 62 of the top 100 tumor clones.

The V gene lost 4 bases and the J gene lost 7 bases, with 34 bases spanning the gap. This CDR3 has 21 residues. In germline, CDR1 is LNHNV, CDR2 YYDKDF (reference sequence). The method was immunoSEQ multiplex PCR; TCRdb's version includes in-frame clones alone and lacks a portion of them. The table records around 90,000 clones, around 81% of them present only once. V is TRBV15 and J is TRBJ2-2; a weak D match, TRBD1 (5 bases). The source is a man aged 40 to 69 with stage II squamous cell lung carcinoma. This specimen consisted of PBMCs, obtained before any cancer treatment. The CDR3 reads CATSNRQRNLTDHGRGGELFF. The CDR3 region has the DNA TGTGCCACCAGCAATCGACAACGGAACCTAACCGACCATGGAAGGGGCGGGGAGCTGTTTTTT.